Following are 25 T cell receptor beta chains from one sample sequenced in a study of identical twins (dated by TCRdb to the mid-2010s). The library was obtained by 5' RACE. TCRdb names Illumina HiSeq 2000 as the instrument used. TCRdb trimmed the raw reads at Q25, called clones with MiXCR and kept productive beta chains. Each entry is one CDR3 protein sequence, shown with its most common DNA and genes. The sample table holds 510,000 or so distinct CDR3 sequences, of which approximately 14% were seen once. The ten largest account for about 0.47% of the sample. These data are also associated with another study on yellow fever vaccine responses in identical twins.

The material sequenced was CD4+ T cells sorted from blood. These receptor sequences come from a woman between 18 and 30 years old in good health.

This clonotype was detected a few times. The gene calls are TRBV10-3 and TRBJ2-2; 15 bases map to TRBD2. This CDR3 is 18 amino acids long. Germline lookup yields CDR1 ENHRY and CDR2 SYGVKD. The J segment lost 6 bases and the V segment lost 6 bases, leaving 11 bases of the junction unmatched. CDR3 protein: CAISSGTSGRPVPGELFF. In DNA form, the CDR3 reads TGTGCCATCAGCTCCGGGACTAGCGGGAGGCCTGTCCCCGGGGAGCTGTTTTTT.

The rearrangement links TRBV7-8 to TRBJ2-1; D not resolved. Per the germline V gene, CDR1 is SGHVS and CDR2 is FQNEAQ. The V end lost 4 bases, the J end lost 5 bases, and 12 bases lay between the germline ends. The CDR3 sequence is 14 residues long. CDR3 residues: CASSSAWGNNEQFF. In DNA, the CDR3 is TGTGCCAGCAGCTCAGCGTGGGGAAACAATGAGCAGTTCTTC.

The chain recombines TRBV12-3 or TRBV12-4 with TRBJ1-2; D unclear. There are 13 residues in the CDR3. Between the trimmed V and J ends, which lost 6 bases and 2 bases, there was a span of 10 bases. CDR3 loop: CASSSTPNYGYTF. The DNA for the CDR3 is TGTGCCAGCAGCTCGACACCAAACTATGGCTACACCTTC.

The V and J genes are TRBV7-2 and TRBJ2-3; 8 bases are a match to TRBD2. Germline-derived CDR1 and CDR2 are SGHTA and FQGNSA. This CDR3 has 15 amino acids. V shed 5 bases and J 4 bases; nucleotides not matched to a gene: 8. CDR3 coding DNA: TGTGCCAGCAGCGGTCGGGGGGGAAGTTCAGATACGCAGTATTTT. This encodes CASSGRGGSSDTQYF.

This sequence joins TRBV7-9 and TRBJ2-1; D is ambiguous. The germline V gene encodes CDR1 SEHNR and CDR2 FQNEAQ (reference sequence). V shed 3 bases and J shed 6 bases, with 12 bases lying between them. There are 14 residues in the CDR3. CDR3 in amino acids: CASSLLSLVNEQFF. Here the CDR3 DNA reads TGTGCCAGCAGCTTGTTGTCTCTTGTCAATGAGCAGTTCTTC. The entire variable domain, with the rest obtained from reference TRBV7-9 and TRBJ2-1, is as follows: DTGVSQNPRHKITKRGQNVTFRCDPISEHNRLYWYRQTLGQGPEFLTYFQNEAQLEKSRLLSDRFSAERPKGSFSTLEIQRTEQGDSAMYLCASSLLSLVNEQFFGPGTRLTVL.

The V gene is TRBV4-1, the J gene TRBJ1-4; 7 nucleotides match TRBD1. The CDR3 consists of 14 residues. Germline V lookup: CDR1 MGHRA, CDR2 YSYEKL. V was clipped by 5 bases and J by 8 bases; unmatched bases: 8. The CDR3 coding sequence is TGCGCCAGCAGCTTAACAGGGGTCGAAGAAAAACTGTTTTTT. Translating it yields CASSLTGVEEKLFF.

This clonotype has only a few counts. The rearrangement uses TRBV6-5 and TRBJ1-6; D is unresolved. The CDR3 consists of 15 residues. Germline CDR1 MNHEY, CDR2 SVGAGI. V was trimmed by 4 bases and J by 7 bases, leaving 14 bases between them. CDR3 protein: CASSWSQDGNSPLHF. The CDR3 DNA reads TGTGCCAGCAGTTGGTCCCAGGACGGGAATTCACCCCTCCACTTT.

A few counts support this clonotype. The rearrangement joins TRBV10-1 to TRBJ2-5, with 7 bases identical to TRBD1. Unmatched junction bases numbered 3, after V lost 0 bases and J lost 5 bases. This CDR3 has 14 residues. Germline CDR1 is WNHNN and CDR2 is SYGVQD (reference sequence). CDR3 sequence: CASSESGRGETQYF. CDR3 in DNA: TGCGCCAGCAGTGAGTCGGGCAGGGGGGAGACCCAGTACTTC.

This clonotype was observed at least ten times. The rearrangement links TRBV20-1 to TRBJ2-6; D is uncertain. The CDR3 spans 17 residues. Germline CDR1 and CDR2: DFQATT and SNEGSKA (reference sequence). Trimming removed 0 bases at V and 3 bases at J, with 15 bases between. CDR3 DNA: TGCAGTGCTAGAGATCGTGATGTAGTTGGTGGGGCCAACGTCCTGACTTTC. Protein sequence: CSARDRDVVGGANVLTF.

V usage is TRBV2 and J usage is TRBJ1-5; D is unresolved. CDR3 length equals 14 residues. CDR1 SNHLY and CDR2 FYNNEI come from the germline V gene. V shed 4 bases and J shed 0 bases, with 7 bases lying between them. The CDR3 sequence: CASSVFNSNQPQHF. Here the CDR3 DNA reads TGTGCCAGCAGTGTTTTCAATAGCAATCAGCCCCAGCATTTT.

V usage is TRBV7-6 and J usage is TRBJ1-1, with 8 positions matching TRBD1. The CDR3 covers 13 residues. Germline loops: CDR1 SGHVS, CDR2 FNYEAQ. J gave up 7 bases and V 3 bases, and 4 bases lay outside the gene matches. The CDR3 is CASSFRGQDEAFF. The CDR3 DNA follows: TGTGCCAGCAGCTTCAGGGGGCAGGATGAAGCTTTCTTT.

This clonotype came up a few times. This rearrangement joins TRBV7-2 to TRBJ1-5, with 11 bases fitting TRBD1. V dropped 4 bases and J dropped 9; count of bases not matched to a gene: 5. CDR1 SGHTA and CDR2 FQGNSA come from the germline V gene. The CDR3 is made up of 14 amino acids. The CDR3 sequence is CASSSGQGGPPQHF. In DNA, the CDR3 is TGTGCCAGCAGCTCGGGACAGGGGGGTCCGCCCCAGCATTTT.

V and J are TRBV5-5 and TRBJ2-5, with D possibly being TRBD1 or TRBD2 (6 bases each). The CDR3 spans 17 residues. Between the trimmed V and J ends, which lost 3 bases and 0 bases, there was a span of 18 bases. Germline V gene sequence: CDR1 SGHKS, CDR2 YYEKEE (reference sequence). The CDR3 loop reads CASSYGSGAPNQETQYF. CDR3 bases: TGTGCCAGCAGCTATGGGTCGGGGGCCCCAAACCAAGAGACCCAGTACTTC.

V and J are TRBV12-3 or TRBV12-4 and TRBJ2-7; maybe TRBD2 (6 bases). Trimming took 5 bases from V and 2 from J, leaving 19 bases between them. This CDR3 comprises 16 residues. The DNA for the CDR3 is TGTGCCAGCAGTCAACTGACTAGTAGGAAAGCCTACGAGCAGTACGTC. It codes for CASSQLTSRKAYEQYV.

This clonotype was observed a handful of times. The chain is built from TRBV7-8 and TRBJ2-3, with 9 bases identical to TRBD2. Trimming at V came to 11 bases and at J to 4 bases, leaving 10 bases not matched to a gene. CDR3 length equals 14 residues. Germline V gene sequence: CDR1 SGHVS, CDR2 FQNEAQ. CDR3 bases: TGTGCCGAGGGGGAAGCGGGAGGTCCAGATACGCAGTATTTT. It is translated as CAEGEAGGPDTQYF.

This chain links TRBV10-3 with TRBJ2-3; D may correspond to TRBD1 or TRBD2 (5 bases each). The CDR3 covers 18 residues. Trimming left V 4 bases short and J 2 bases short, with 22 bases between. Looked up from germline, CDR1 is ENHRY and CDR2 is SYGVKD. The CDR3 is CAISGPSTGGGITDTQYF. CDR3 sequence (DNA): TGTGCCATCAGTGGGCCATCCACAGGTGGGGGAATCACAGATACGCAGTATTTT.

This clonotype has a handful of counts. This chain connects TRBV10-3 to TRBJ2-3; D is unclear. Per germline, CDR1 ENHRY and CDR2 SYGVKD. The CDR3 extends over 14 amino acids. Trimming pared 2 bases from V and 2 bases from J, leaving 8 bases between. CDR3 sequence reads: CAISEIGDTDTQYF. The CDR3 DNA is TGTGCCATCAGTGAGATTGGGGACACAGATACGCAGTATTTT.

The gene calls are TRBV7-3 and TRBJ2-5, with a weak D call TRBD1 (5 bases). Per the germline V gene, CDR1 is SGHTA and CDR2 is FQGTGA. This CDR3 contains 14 residues. V lost 5 bases and J 2 bases, leaving 12 bases between the germline ends. CDR3 amino acids: CASSVWTRQETQYF. CDR3 coding DNA: TGTGCCAGCAGCGTATGGACACGTCAAGAGACCCAGTACTTC.

The genes are TRBV25-1 and TRBJ2-5; the D is unclear. V was trimmed by 3 bases and J by 4 bases, leaving 15 bases between them. This CDR3 spans 15 amino acids. The germline V gene encodes CDR1 MGHDK and CDR2 SYGVNS. This chain's CDR3 is CASSDRGELRETQYF. The CDR3 nucleotides read TGTGCCAGCAGTGACAGAGGCGAATTGAGAGAGACCCAGTACTTC. Full variable domain (remainder filled in from reference TRBV25-1 and TRBJ2-5): EADIYQTPRYLVIGTGKKITLECSQTMGHDKMYWYQQDPGMELHLIHYSYGVNSTEKGDLSSESTVSRIRTEHFPLTLESARPSHTSQYLCASSDRGELRETQYFGPGTRLLVL.

This clonotype was observed a few times. V is TRBV4-2 and J is TRBJ2-1; D possibly uses TRBD1 or TRBD2 (6 bases each). Per the germline V gene, CDR1 is LGHNA and CDR2 is YNFKEQ. Trimming removed 1 base from V and 10 bases from J, with 23 bases in between. The CDR3 consists of 17 residues. The CDR3 DNA reads TGTGCCAGCAGCCAAGTCTCAACGGTCTCGTTGGGGGGCGAGCAGTTCTTC. It specifies CASSQVSTVSLGGEQFF.

This clonotype was counted between two and nine times. The gene calls are TRBV6-4 and TRBJ1-1; no firm D call. V shed 4 bases and J shed 1 base, with 7 bases lying between them. The CDR3 is made up of 13 amino acids. CDR1 and CDR2 from the germline V gene are MRHNA and SNTAGT. CDR3 nucleotide sequence: TGTGCCAGCAGTGCGTCGGCGAACACTGAAGCTTTCTTT. It codes for CASSASANTEAFF.

This clonotype was counted a few times. The rearrangement links TRBV5-5 to TRBJ2-7, with a tentative D call TRBD1 (5 bases). CDR3 length: 14 amino acids. The germline CDR1 and CDR2 sequences are SGHKS and YYEKEE (reference sequence). Trimming took off 1 base at V and 2 bases at J, with 10 bases between the two ends. The CDR3 sequence: CASSLTGRAYEQYV. The CDR3 coding sequence is TGTGCCAGCAGCTTGACGGGCAGGGCCTACGAGCAGTACGTC.

The table lists this clonotype with a few counts. The chain couples TRBV15 to TRBJ2-5, with no clear D. CDR1 LNHNV and CDR2 YYDKDF come from the germline V gene (reference sequence). This CDR3 spans 15 amino acids. Trimming cost V 0 bases and J 2 bases, with 10 bases left between them. The CDR3 DNA reads TGTGCCACCAGCAGAGATCTTAGGTCTCAAGAGACCCAGTACTTC. It translates to CATSRDLRSQETQYF.

CDR3 sequence: CASSRGNYEAFF. The CDR3 DNA is TGTGCCAGCAGCAGGGGAAACTATGAAGCTTTCTTT. The chain employs TRBV7-2 and TRBJ1-1, with D possibly TRBD1 on 5 matching bases. Germline lookup yields CDR1 SGHTA and CDR2 FQGNSA. V lost 5 bases and J 7 bases, leaving 11 bases between the germline ends. This CDR3 is 12 amino acids long.

The chain recombines TRBV5-1 with TRBJ2-7; TRBD2 matches at 8 bases. Looked up from germline, CDR1 is SGHRS and CDR2 is YFSETQ. V shed 0 bases, J shed 0 bases, and the junction held 8 bases outside the gene matches. The CDR3 has 17 residues. The CDR3 DNA reads TGCGCCAGCAGCTTGGCCGGTGTGAGCGGGAGCTCCTACGAGCAGTACTTC. Translating gives CASSLAGVSGSSYEQYF.